This TCR beta chain was observed in a study of cytomegalovirus exposure and HLA in healthy donors (dated by TCRdb to 2016 to 2017). In the study overall: The roughly 670 repertoires of the first cohort and the 120 validation repertoires were produced on the same platform, according to a later analysis. In addition to the first cohort of roughly 700 subjects, a separate validation cohort of 130 or so different subjects was used. High-throughput TCR immunosequencing, statistical association of individual TCRs with disease status, and machine learning were combined to predict cytomegalovirus infection status. The aim of the study was to test whether cataloging public T cell receptors could identify signatures of past pathogen exposure.

Results and caveats for the whole study, not just this receptor: While some public TCRs were present in many individuals, most TCR sequences turned up only very rarely across donors. The authors suggested that the approach could potentially be generalized to other disease states and immunological phenotypes. A later analysis found that TCRs clustered in the first cohort also tended to co-occur in the approximately 120 validation repertoires, with 94% of cluster scores above 0. The classifier was reported to diagnose cytomegalovirus status with high specificity and sensitivity in both the original and validation cohorts. A few of the identified cytomegalovirus-associated TCR beta chains were confirmed in vitro to be specific for cytomegalovirus antigens. The validation cohort had no HLA typing available for a later analysis, so co-occurrence within that cohort was assessed over all 120 or so repertoires. The study listed 150 to 200 TCR beta chains as associated with cytomegalovirus.

The method was the immunoSEQ multiplex PCR assay. Per the source publication's procedure: A statistical classification framework was built to diagnose cytomegalovirus status from the catalog of TCR beta chain sequences. TCRdb stores this immuneACCESS table with in-frame sequences only. Part of the clones is absent; in the studies checked, under half of the shortfall reflects unresolved V genes, and no reason is known for the rest. That table supplies the V and J calls and clone size; D and trimming were determined from the DNA. The sample profile shows some 320,000 clones; roughly 90% of them were found once. Together, the top ten hold approximately 1.2% of the sample. The donors belonged to the validation cohort of roughly 120 subjects, which was separate from the approximately 700-subject first cohort. The CDR3 measures 14 amino acids from cysteine to phenylalanine. Here the CDR3 DNA is all that survives: 42 bases in frame from base 1. CDR1 and CDR2 are drawn from the germline V gene: MDHEN, SYDVKM. V ends up 5 bases short and J 10 bases short, with an unmatched junction base count of 8.

Concerning this clone: There is no known antigen for this receptor. It has no much larger one-base neighbor in the sample; base qualities were not kept.

This sequence originates from a woman younger than 45 in good health and CMV-seropositive. Rearrangement joined TRBV28 to TRBJ1-4; TRBD1 agrees with 9 junctional bases. Sequences were obtained from PBMCs. The CDR3 region: CASSVRDRDVKLFF. In nucleotides, the sequence is TGTGCCAGCAGTGTCCGGGACAGGGATGTAAAACTGTTTTTT.